The clone carrying this T cell receptor (beta chain) was observed a handful of times. Covering alpha and beta chains, TRAV- and TRBV-specific primers were used for the first-strand cDNA. The authors amplified TCRs for around 20 PCR cycles with a constant-region primer and a V-primer adapter. Amplification of the isolated mRNA used in vitro transcription. MiXCR was run by TCRdb on the reads, yielding one entry per CDR3 protein. The sample contains some 60,000 distinct CDR3 sequences, about 25% of which appear only once. Trimming left V 3 bases short and J 3 bases short, with 14 bases between. The germline V gene has CDR1 MDHEN and CDR2 SYDVKM. This CDR3 spans 16 amino acids. Sample time point: before trial treatment. Donors received nivolumab, ipilimumab, aspirin, low-dose cyclophosphamide and low-dose radiotherapy. This sample is part of a study of low-dose radiotherapy and immunotherapy resistance in tumors. Study-level background: Radiation delivery to Cohort 1 consisted of 0.5 Gy per fraction every 2 weeks, summing to 6.5 Gy.

The origin of this receptor is a male donor with rectosigmoid adenocarcinoma. The chain carries TRBV28 and TRBJ2-2; no firm D call. The sample in question was PBMCs, obtained before treatment. The CDR3 loop reads CASSFVRLMDTGELFF. The CDR3 bases are TGTGCCAGCAGTTTTGTTAGGCTAATGGACACCGGGGAGCTGTTTTTT.